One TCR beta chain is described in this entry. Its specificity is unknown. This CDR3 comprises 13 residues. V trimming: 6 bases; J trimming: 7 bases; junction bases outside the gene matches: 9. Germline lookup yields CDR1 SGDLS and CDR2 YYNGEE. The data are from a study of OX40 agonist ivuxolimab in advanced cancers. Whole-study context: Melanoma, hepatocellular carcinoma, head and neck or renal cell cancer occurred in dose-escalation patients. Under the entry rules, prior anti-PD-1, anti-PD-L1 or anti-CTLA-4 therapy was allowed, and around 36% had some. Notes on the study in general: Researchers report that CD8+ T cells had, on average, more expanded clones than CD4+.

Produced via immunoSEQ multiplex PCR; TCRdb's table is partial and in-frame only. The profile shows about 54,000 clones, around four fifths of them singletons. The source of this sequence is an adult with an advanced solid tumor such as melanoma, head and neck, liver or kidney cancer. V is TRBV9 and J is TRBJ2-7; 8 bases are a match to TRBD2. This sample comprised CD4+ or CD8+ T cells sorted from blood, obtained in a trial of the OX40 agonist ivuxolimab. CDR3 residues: CASNKRETEEQYF. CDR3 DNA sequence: TGTGCCAGCAACAAGCGGGAGACGGAAGAGCAGTACTTC.